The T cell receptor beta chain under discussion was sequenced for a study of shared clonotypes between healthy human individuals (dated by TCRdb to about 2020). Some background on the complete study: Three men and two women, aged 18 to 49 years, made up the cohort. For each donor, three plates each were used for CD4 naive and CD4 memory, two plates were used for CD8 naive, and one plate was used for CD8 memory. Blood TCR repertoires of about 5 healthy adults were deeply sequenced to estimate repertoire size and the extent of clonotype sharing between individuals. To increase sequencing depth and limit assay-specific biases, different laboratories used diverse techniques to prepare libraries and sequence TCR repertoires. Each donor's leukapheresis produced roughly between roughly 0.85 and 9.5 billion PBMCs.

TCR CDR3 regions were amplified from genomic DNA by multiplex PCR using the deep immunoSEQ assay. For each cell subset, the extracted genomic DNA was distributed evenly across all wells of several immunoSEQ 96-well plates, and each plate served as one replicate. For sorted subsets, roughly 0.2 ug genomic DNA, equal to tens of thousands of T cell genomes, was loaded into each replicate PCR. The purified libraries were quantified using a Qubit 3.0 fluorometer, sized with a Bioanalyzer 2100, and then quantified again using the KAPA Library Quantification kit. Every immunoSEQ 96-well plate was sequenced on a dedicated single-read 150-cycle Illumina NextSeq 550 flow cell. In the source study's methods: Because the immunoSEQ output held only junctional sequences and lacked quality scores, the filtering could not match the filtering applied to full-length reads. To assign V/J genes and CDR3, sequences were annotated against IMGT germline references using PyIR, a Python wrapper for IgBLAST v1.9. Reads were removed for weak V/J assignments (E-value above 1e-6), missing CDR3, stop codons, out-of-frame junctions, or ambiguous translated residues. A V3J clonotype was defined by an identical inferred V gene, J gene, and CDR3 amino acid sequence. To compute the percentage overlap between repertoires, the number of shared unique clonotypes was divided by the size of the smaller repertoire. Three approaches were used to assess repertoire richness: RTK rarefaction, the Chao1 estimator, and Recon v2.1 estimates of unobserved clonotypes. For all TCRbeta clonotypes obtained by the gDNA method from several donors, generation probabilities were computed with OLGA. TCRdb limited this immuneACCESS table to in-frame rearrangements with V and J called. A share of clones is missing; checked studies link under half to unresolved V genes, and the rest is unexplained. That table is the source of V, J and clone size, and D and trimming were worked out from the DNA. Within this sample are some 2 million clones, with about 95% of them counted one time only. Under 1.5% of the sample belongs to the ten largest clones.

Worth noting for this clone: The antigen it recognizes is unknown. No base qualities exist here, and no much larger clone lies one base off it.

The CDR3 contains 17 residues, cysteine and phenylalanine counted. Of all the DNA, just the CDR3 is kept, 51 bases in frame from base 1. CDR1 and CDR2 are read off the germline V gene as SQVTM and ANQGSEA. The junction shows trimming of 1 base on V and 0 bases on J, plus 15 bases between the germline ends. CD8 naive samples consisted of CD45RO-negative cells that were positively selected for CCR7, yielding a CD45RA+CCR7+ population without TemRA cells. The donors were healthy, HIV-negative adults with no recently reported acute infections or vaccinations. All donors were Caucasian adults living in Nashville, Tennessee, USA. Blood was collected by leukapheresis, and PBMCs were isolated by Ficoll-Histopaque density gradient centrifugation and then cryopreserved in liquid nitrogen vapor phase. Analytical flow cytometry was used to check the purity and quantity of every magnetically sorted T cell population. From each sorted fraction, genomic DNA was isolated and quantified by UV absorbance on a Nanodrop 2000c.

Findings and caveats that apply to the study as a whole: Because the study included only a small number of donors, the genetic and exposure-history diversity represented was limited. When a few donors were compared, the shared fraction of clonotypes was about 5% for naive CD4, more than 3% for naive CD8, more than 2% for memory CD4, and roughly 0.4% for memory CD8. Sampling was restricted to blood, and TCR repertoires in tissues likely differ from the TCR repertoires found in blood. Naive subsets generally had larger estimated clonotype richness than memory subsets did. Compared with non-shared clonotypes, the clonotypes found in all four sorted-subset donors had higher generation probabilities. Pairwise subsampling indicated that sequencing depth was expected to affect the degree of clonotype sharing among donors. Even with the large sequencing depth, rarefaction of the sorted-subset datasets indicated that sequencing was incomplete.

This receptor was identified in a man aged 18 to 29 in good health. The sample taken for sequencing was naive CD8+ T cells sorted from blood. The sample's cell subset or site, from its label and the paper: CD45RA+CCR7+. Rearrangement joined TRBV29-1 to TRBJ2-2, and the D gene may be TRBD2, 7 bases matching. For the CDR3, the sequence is CSVEGQEAGANTGELFF. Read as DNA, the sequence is TGCAGCGTTGAAGGACAGGAGGCGGGAGCGAACACCGGGGAGCTGTTTTTT.